The TCR beta chain under discussion was sequenced for a study of T cells in Graves' hyperthyroidism and ophthalmopathy. The V and J ends lost 4 bases and 4 bases, in that order; junction bases with no gene match: 8. Germline loops: CDR1 MDHEN, CDR2 SYDVKM. The CDR3 is 15 amino acids. TCR beta CDR3 sequences were amplified from RNA transcripts. The TCR CDR3 first-round RT-PCR relied on the HTBI primer set. TCRdb redid the calling of the multiplex PCR reads with MiXCR, one entry per CDR3 protein. Of hundreds of thousands of distinct CDR3 sequences in the sample, 15% to 19% were seen once. The study, taken as a whole, reports: Blood also showed most of the thyroid clonotypes that were expanded above 0.001.

Clinicians diagnosed patients from clinical symptoms, serum thyroxine and TRAb, thyroid ultrasound and orbital computed tomography. Approximately 9.3 ml of fresh peripheral blood supplied the PBMCs. With regard to this clonotype: As yet, its antigen is unknown. This may stem from a read error, because a much larger clone lies one nucleotide away.

The specimen sequenced was blood. This receptor was taken from a woman aged 18 to 35 with Graves' hyperthyroidism. The chain has TRBV28 and TRBJ2-3, with 7 positions matching TRBD1. This CDR3 is CASSSQGSGADTQYF. Written as DNA, the CDR3 is TGTGCCAGCAGTTCACAGGGGAGCGGCGCAGATACGCAGTATTTT.